This is a list of T cell receptor beta chains from one sample in a study of shared clonotypes between healthy human individuals. Using immunoSEQ multiplex PCR, the repertoire was profiled, and TCRdb retains in-frame clones only, with some absent. The data hold 2 million to 2.5 million clones, with 80% to 95% observed a single time. Material: naive CD4+ T cells from PBMCs. The origin of the receptors is a man in his late teens or twenties in good health. Some clones in this sample may be carry-over from other donors' samples. CDR3s include the opening cysteine and the closing phenylalanine or tryptophan. A D gene is named only where the DNA matches it firmly. Clone size is not always given. Where it is, it says once, few, many or a class for expanded clones.

>TRBV2|-|-|TRBJ2-3
CASRSGEADTQYF
TGTGCCAGCAGGTCCGGGGAGGCCGATACGCAGTATTTT
>TRBV2|-|TRBD2|TRBJ2-7
CASRASGSSYEQYF
TGTGCCAGCAGGGCTAGCGGAAGCTCCTACGAGCAGTACTTC
>TRBV21-1|-|-|TRBJ1-2
CASSKMWDRGFSNEGYTF
TGTGCCAGCAGCAAAATGTGGGACAGGGGGTTTTCCAACGAGGGCTACACCTTC
>TRBV5-1|-|TRBD2|TRBJ2-2
CASSSREGTGELFF
TGCGCCAGCAGTTCTCGGGAGGGAACCGGGGAGCTGTTTTTT
>TRBV14|once|-|TRBJ1-1
CASSRGDQGSVPDTEAFF
TGTGCCAGCAGCCGCGGTGACCAGGGTTCAGTTCCGGACACTGAAGCTTTCTTT
>TRBV4-1|-|-|TRBJ1-2
CASRQSVNYGYTF
TGCGCCAGCAGACAGTCCGTTAACTATGGCTACACCTTC
>TRBV19|-|TRBD1|TRBJ1-2
CASSIEDRADGYTF
TGTGCCAGTAGTATAGAAGACAGGGCGGATGGCTACACCTTC
>TRBV11-1|few|-|TRBJ1-1
CASSLGGVEAFF
TGTGCCAGCAGCTTAGGAGGGGTTGAAGCTTTCTTT
>TRBV10-3|-|-|TRBJ1-1
CAISEAPQSYTEAFF
TGTGCCATCAGTGAAGCTCCACAGAGCTACACTGAAGCTTTCTTT
>TRBV29-1|-|-|TRBJ1-2
CSVARESNYGYTF
TGCAGCGTTGCGAGGGAATCTAACTATGGCTACACCTTC
>TRBV7-9|-|TRBD2|TRBJ2-5
CASSLRGGAQETQYF
TGTGCCAGCAGCCTGCGGGGGGGGGCCCAAGAGACCCAGTACTTC
>TRBV4-1|few|-|TRBJ1-1
CASSQPTVNTEAFF
TGCGCCAGCAGCCAACCGACAGTGAACACTGAAGCTTTCTTT
>TRBV9|-|-|TRBJ2-2
CASSVLGSGTGELFF
TGTGCCAGCAGCGTTTTGGGATCGGGCACCGGGGAGCTGTTTTTT
>TRBV19|-|-|TRBJ2-6
CASSIRRPSGANVLTF
TGTGCCAGTAGTATACGCCGGCCTTCTGGGGCCAACGTCCTGACTTTC
>TRBV10-2|-|-|TRBJ2-7
CASSETGSGYEQYF
TGCGCCAGCAGTGAAACGGGTTCGGGGTACGAGCAGTACTTC
>TRBV19|-|TRBD1|TRBJ1-3
CAKEDRAGNTIYF
TGTGCCAAGGAGGACAGGGCTGGAAACACCATATATTTT
>TRBV18|-|-|TRBJ1-1
CASSLVGARDTEAFF
TGTGCCAGCTCACTGGTCGGGGCCAGGGACACTGAAGCTTTCTTT
>TRBV7-3|-|TRBD2|TRBJ2-1
CASSPFGASGSPYNEQFF
TGTGCCAGCAGCCCATTCGGAGCTAGCGGGAGTCCCTACAATGAGCAGTTCTTC
>TRBV28|-|TRBD1|TRBJ1-2
CASSSHNVGQGSGYTF
TGTGCCAGCAGTTCCCATAACGTGGGACAGGGCTCTGGCTACACCTTC
>TRBV11-2|-|TRBD2|TRBJ2-1
CASSHPGVAGNNEQFF
TGTGCCAGCAGCCATCCGGGGGTAGCGGGGAACAATGAGCAGTTCTTC
>TRBV25-1|-|-|TRBJ1-2
CASSERGYGYTF
TGTGCCAGCAGTGAAAGGGGTTATGGCTACACCTTC
>TRBV28|-|-|TRBJ1-2
CASSWDRPPYTF
TGTGCCAGCAGTTGGGACCGTCCTCCCTACACCTTC
>TRBV5-1|-|TRBD1|TRBJ1-2
CASSSEPTGTGYTF
TGCGCCAGCAGCTCCGAACCGACAGGGACCGGCTACACCTTC
>TRBV5-1|-|TRBD2|TRBJ2-3
CASSLAGVPPDTQYF
TGCGCCAGCAGCCTAGCGGGAGTCCCCCCAGATACGCAGTATTTT
>TRBV4-1|-|-|TRBJ2-1
CASKSGRDHNEQFF
TGCGCCAGCAAGAGTGGCCGGGACCACAATGAGCAGTTCTTC
>TRBV4-1|-|-|TRBJ1-2
CASSQGKGGEVGYTF
TGCGCCAGCAGCCAAGGAAAAGGGGGGGAAGTTGGCTACACCTTC
>TRBV6-6|-|-|TRBJ1-5
CASSALREKNQPQHF
TGTGCCAGCAGTGCCCTGCGGGAAAAGAATCAGCCCCAGCATTTT
>TRBV5-1|-|TRBD1|TRBJ1-2
CASSNPGRQGLGYTF
TGCGCCAGCAGTAACCCGGGACGACAGGGACTTGGCTACACCTTC
>TRBV4-1|-|TRBD1|TRBJ1-3
CASSLIRDRGLGNTIYF
TGCGCCAGCAGCCTTATACGGGACAGGGGGCTCGGAAACACCATATATTTT
>TRBV5-6|-|-|TRBJ1-1
CASSPGLNTEAFF
TGTGCCAGCAGCCCGGGACTGAACACTGAAGCTTTCTTT
>TRBV2|-|-|TRBJ2-2
CASTGLKSTGELFF
TGTGCCAGCACCGGCTTGAAAAGCACCGGGGAGCTGTTTTTT
>TRBV6-4|-|TRBD2|TRBJ2-7
CASRRLADSSYEQYF
TGTGCCAGCAGAAGACTAGCGGACAGCTCCTACGAGCAGTACTTC
>TRBV7-9|-|-|TRBJ1-2
CASSLGVNYGYTF
TGTGCCAGCAGCTTAGGGGTTAACTATGGCTACACCTTC
>TRBV28|-|TRBD1|TRBJ1-2
CATKGQGAVGYTF
TGTGCCACCAAGGGACAGGGGGCCGTTGGCTACACCTTC